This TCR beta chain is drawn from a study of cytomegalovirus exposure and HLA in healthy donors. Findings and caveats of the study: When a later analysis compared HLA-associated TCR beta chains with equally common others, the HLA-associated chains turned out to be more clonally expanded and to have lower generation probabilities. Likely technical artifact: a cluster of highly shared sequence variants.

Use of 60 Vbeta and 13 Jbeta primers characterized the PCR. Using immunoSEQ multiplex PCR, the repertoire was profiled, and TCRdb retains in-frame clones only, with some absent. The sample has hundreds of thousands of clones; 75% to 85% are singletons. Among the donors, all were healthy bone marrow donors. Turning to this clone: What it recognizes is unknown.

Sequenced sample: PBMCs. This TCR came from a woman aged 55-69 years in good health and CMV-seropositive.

DNA for the CDR3: TGTGCCAGCAAAATTGGGCTGAACACTGAAGCTTTCTTT. This gives the protein CASKIGLNTEAFF. V and J are TRBV6-5 and TRBJ1-1; D not resolved. The CDR3 has 13 residues. The V gene's germline CDR1 is MNHEY and CDR2 SVGAGI. V dropped 7 bases and J dropped 0 bases, with 9 bases sitting between them.